This is a list of T cell receptor beta chains from one sample in a study of blood T cells in healthy people across ages. TCRdb used MiXCR to reprocess the 5' RACE reads, holding one entry per CDR3 protein. The repertoire has 1.5 million to 1.9 million distinct CDR3 sequences, less than 45% of them found once; the top ten carry 4%. The sequenced sample consisted of blood. These receptors came from a young woman in good health. The CDR3 runs from the conserved cysteine through the conserved F or W. The D gene is left open where the match is weak. Some rows have no size entry. The others give once, few or many, or a class for an expanded clone.

d_gene	v_gene	abundance	j_gene	CDR3nt	CDR3aa
.	TRBV6-2/TRBV6-3	.	TRBJ1-5	TGTGCCAGCAGTTCCGAACCCCCGCAGGCTTTGAATCAGCCCCAGCATTTT	CASSSEPPQALNQPQHF
.	TRBV12-3/TRBV12-4	.	TRBJ2-7	TGTGCCAGCAGTTCCAGGTGGGTCCGAGGGGAGCAGTACTTC	CASSSRWVRGEQYF
.	TRBV29-1	.	TRBJ2-1	TGCAGCGTTTTGACCGGGGCCCCCTACGAGCAGTTCTTC	CSVLTGAPYEQFF
.	TRBV27	.	TRBJ1-5	TGTGCCAGCAGTTTCGCTGACAGTAGCGATCAGCCCCAGCATTTT	CASSFADSSDQPQHF
.	TRBV5-1	.	TRBJ2-1	TGCGCCAGCAGCCTGACAGTCCATGAGCAGTTCTTC	CASSLTVHEQFF
TRBD1	TRBV25-1	few	TRBJ2-7	TGTGCCAGCAGTGGTGACAGGGGGCGATACGAGCAGTACTTC	CASSGDRGRYEQYF
.	TRBV7-9	few	TRBJ1-1	TGTGCCAGCAGCTCCACCCTCCTGGTTGAAGCTTTCTTT	CASSSTLLVEAFF
.	TRBV30	.	TRBJ2-5	TGTGCCTGGAGTGATGCTAAGGGGCAGTACTTC	CAWSDAKGQYF
.	TRBV9	few	TRBJ2-2	TGTGCCAGCAGCGTAGGCAGGGGCCGAGATAACACCGGGGAGCTGTTTTTT	CASSVGRGRDNTGELFF
TRBD1	TRBV12-3/TRBV12-4	.	TRBJ2-7	TGTGCCAGCAGTCCACAGGGGAAGGTCTACAATGAGCAGTACTTC	CASSPQGKVYNEQYF
.	TRBV7-2	few	TRBJ2-3	TGTGCCAGCAGTCCGTACGGGACCACCACAGATACGCAGTATTTT	CASSPYGTTTDTQYF
.	TRBV6-6	.	TRBJ2-3	TGTGCCAGCACCGACCAGCAATCCGGCCACCCAGATACGCAGTATTTT	CASTDQQSGHPDTQYF
.	TRBV18	few	TRBJ2-5	TGTGCCAGCTCACCTTTAGGTTCGCAAGAGACCCAGTACTTC	CASSPLGSQETQYF
TRBD1	TRBV27	.	TRBJ2-7	TGTGGAGAGGGGACAGGTGACTACGAGCAGTACTTC	CGEGTGDYEQYF
.	TRBV15	.	TRBJ1-2	TGTGCCACCAGCAGAGAGATAGCCACAGGGACAAGTGGCTACACCTTC	CATSREIATGTSGYTF
.	TRBV7-2	few	TRBJ1-2	TGTGCCAGCAGCTTAGAAGTGGTGGAATGGGCTAACTATGGCTACACCTTC	CASSLEVVEWANYGYTF
.	TRBV6-2/TRBV6-3	.	TRBJ2-2	TGTGCCAGCAGTTACCTCGGGCCTAACACCGGGGAGCTGTTTTTT	CASSYLGPNTGELFF
.	TRBV19	.	TRBJ1-2	TGTGCCAGTAGTATAGATAGGCACCTGGATGACTATGGCTACACCTTC	CASSIDRHLDDYGYTF
TRBD1	TRBV28	.	TRBJ2-7	TGTGCCAGCAGAACAACCGGGACAGGGAGACGCTACGAGCAGTACTTC	CASRTTGTGRRYEQYF
.	TRBV7-3	few	TRBJ2-1	TGTGCCAGCAGCTTAAACAGTCACAATGAGCAGTTCTTC	CASSLNSHNEQFF
TRBD2	TRBV7-2	.	TRBJ2-1	TGTGCCAGCAGCTTAGATAGCGGGGGCCTTATGACCCAGTTCTTC	CASSLDSGGLMTQFF
.	TRBV29-1	.	TRBJ1-2	TGCAGCGTTGAAAGGGCGGGACGCGGCTATGGCTACACCTTC	CSVERAGRGYGYTF
.	TRBV6-6	.	TRBJ2-1	TGTGCCAGCAGTCCTGACAGGCGCTCCTACAATGAGCAGTTCTTC	CASSPDRRSYNEQFF
.	TRBV7-2	.	TRBJ2-7	TGTGCCAGCAGCCCCGGACTGGCTCCCGGCGAGCAGTACTTC	CASSPGLAPGEQYF
.	TRBV6-1	.	TRBJ2-5	TGTGCCGGCAGTGCCGGTGAGACCCAGTACTTC	CAGSAGETQYF
.	TRBV29-1	few	TRBJ2-5	TGCAGCGCGGACCGGACAGAAAAAAAGCAGTACTTC	CSADRTEKKQYF
.	TRBV7-9	.	TRBJ2-1	TGTGCCAGCAGCTGGGACTGGAGCTCCTACAATGAGCAGTTCTTC	CASSWDWSSYNEQFF
TRBD1	TRBV29-1	few	TRBJ1-2	TGCAGCGTTGGGGCGACAGGGACCAACTATGGCTACACCTTC	CSVGATGTNYGYTF
.	TRBV4-2	.	TRBJ2-7	TGTGCCAGCAGCCAAGTGGAGGGCGTGGGCACTTCCTACGAGCAGTACTTC	CASSQVEGVGTSYEQYF
TRBD1	TRBV7-8	.	TRBJ1-2	TGTGCCAGCAGCCCGGTTCGGGACAGTATGAACTATGGCCACACCTTC	CASSPVRDSMNYGHTF
.	TRBV7-9	few	TRBJ1-4	TGTGCCAGCAGCCCTGGGGTCGAAAATGAAAAACTGTTTTTT	CASSPGVENEKLFF
.	TRBV7-4	.	TRBJ1-5	TGTGCCAGCAGCACCCGCAGGGTCAATCAGCCCCAGCATTTT	CASSTRRVNQPQHF
TRBD1	TRBV20-1	few	TRBJ1-5	TGCAGTGCTAGGGCCGGGACAGACAATCAGCCCCAGCATTTT	CSARAGTDNQPQHF
.	TRBV9	.	TRBJ2-3	TGTGCCAGCAGCGGAAATCCGGATACGCAGTATTTT	CASSGNPDTQYF
TRBD2	TRBV6-1	many	TRBJ2-3	TGTGCCAGCAGCCCCGGACTAGCGGGGGCCTTAAGCACAGATACGCAGTATTTT	CASSPGLAGALSTDTQYF
.	TRBV5-1	few	TRBJ2-7	TGCGCCAGCAGCTTGAAGGGGGAAAGCTCCTACGAGCAGTACTTC	CASSLKGESSYEQYF
.	TRBV4-2	many	TRBJ2-5	TGTGCCAGCAGCCAAACCACCCGCTTGGAGACCCAGTACTTC	CASSQTTRLETQYF